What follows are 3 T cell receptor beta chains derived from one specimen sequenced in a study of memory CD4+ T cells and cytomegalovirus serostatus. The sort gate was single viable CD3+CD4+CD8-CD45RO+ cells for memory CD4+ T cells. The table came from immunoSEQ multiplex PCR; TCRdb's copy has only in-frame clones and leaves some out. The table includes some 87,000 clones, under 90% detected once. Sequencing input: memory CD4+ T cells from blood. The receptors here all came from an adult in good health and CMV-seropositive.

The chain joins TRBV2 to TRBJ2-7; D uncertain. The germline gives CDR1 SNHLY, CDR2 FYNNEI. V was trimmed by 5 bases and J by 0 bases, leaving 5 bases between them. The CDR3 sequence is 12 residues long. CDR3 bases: TGTGCCAGCAGTAGGACCTCCTACGAGCAGTACTTC. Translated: CASSRTSYEQYF.

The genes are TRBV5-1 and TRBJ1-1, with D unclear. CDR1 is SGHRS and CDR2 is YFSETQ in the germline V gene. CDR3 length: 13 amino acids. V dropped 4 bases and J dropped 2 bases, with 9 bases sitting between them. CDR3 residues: CASSRTSNTEAFF. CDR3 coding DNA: TGCGCCAGCAGCCGTACAAGCAACACTGAAGCTTTCTTT.

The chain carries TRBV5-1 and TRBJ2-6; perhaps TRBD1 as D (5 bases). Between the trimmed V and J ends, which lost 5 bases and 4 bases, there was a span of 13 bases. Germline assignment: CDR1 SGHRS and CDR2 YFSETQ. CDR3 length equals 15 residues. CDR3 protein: CASRQTGSGANVLTF. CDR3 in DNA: TGCGCCAGCAGACAAACAGGCAGCGGGGCCAACGTCCTGACTTTC.